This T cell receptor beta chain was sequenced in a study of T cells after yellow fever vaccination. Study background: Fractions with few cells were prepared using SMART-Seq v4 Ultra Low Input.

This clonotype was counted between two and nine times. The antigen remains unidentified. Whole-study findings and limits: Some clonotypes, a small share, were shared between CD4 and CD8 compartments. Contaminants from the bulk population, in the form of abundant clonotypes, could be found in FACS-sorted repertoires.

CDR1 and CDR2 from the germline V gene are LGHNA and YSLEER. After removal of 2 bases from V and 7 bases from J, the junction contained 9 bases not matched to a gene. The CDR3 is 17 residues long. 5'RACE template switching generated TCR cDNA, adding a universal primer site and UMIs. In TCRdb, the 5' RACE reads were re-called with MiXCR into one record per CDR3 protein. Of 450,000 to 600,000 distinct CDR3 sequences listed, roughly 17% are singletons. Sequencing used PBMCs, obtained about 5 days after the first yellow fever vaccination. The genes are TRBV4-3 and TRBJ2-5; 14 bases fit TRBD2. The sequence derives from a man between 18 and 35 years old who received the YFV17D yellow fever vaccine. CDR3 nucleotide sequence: TGCGCCAGCAGCCAAAACGGCGGGACTAGCGGGGGAGGGACCCAGTACTTC. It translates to CASSQNGGTSGGGTQYF.